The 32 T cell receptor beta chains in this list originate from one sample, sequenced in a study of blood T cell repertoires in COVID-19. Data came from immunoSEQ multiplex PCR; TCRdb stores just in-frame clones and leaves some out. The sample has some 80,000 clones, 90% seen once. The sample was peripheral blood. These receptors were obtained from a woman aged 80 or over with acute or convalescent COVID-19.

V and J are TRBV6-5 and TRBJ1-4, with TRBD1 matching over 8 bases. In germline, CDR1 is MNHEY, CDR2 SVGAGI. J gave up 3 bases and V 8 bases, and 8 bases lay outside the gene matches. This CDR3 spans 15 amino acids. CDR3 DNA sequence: TGTGCCAGCGGGGGCAGGGGGCGGTCTAATGAAAAACTGTTTTTT. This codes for CASGGRGRSNEKLFF.

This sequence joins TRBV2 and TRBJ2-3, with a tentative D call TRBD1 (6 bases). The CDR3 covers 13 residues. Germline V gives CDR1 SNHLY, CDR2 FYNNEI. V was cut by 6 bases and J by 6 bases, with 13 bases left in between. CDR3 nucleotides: TGTGCCAGCAGCAGACAGGTCCCCGATACGCAGTATTTT. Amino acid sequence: CASSRQVPDTQYF.

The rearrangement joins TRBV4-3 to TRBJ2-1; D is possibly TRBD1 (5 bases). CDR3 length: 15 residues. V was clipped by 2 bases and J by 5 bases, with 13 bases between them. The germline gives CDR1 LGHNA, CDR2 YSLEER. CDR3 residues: CASSQQGRSNNEQFF. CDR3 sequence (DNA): TGCGCCAGCAGCCAACAGGGAAGATCTAACAATGAGCAGTTCTTC.

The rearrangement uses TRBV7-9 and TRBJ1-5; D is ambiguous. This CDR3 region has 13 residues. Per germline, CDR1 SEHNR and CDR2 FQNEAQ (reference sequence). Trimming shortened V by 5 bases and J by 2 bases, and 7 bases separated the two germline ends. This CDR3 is CASSPGGNQPQHF. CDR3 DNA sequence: TGTGCCAGCAGCCCCGGGGGCAATCAGCCCCAGCATTTT.

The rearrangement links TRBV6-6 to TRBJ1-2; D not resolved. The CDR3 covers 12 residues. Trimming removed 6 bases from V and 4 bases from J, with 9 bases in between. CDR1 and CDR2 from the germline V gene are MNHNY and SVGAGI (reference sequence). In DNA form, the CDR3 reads TGTGCCAGCAGCAGGACTGGCTATGGCTACACCTTC. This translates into CASSRTGYGYTF.

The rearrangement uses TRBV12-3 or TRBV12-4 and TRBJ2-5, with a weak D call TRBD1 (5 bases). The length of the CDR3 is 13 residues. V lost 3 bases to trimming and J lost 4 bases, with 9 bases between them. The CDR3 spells CASSFQGGETQYF. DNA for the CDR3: TGTGCCAGCAGTTTCCAGGGTGGAGAGACCCAGTACTTC.

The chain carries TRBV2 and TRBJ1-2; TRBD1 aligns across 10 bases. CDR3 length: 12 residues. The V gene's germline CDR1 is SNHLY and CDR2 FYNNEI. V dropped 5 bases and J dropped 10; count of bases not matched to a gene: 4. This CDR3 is CASSRGTGAYTF. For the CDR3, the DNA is TGTGCCAGCAGTAGGGGGACAGGGGCCTACACCTTC.

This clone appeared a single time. CDR3 nucleotide sequence: TGTGCCAGCAGCTTAGATGCGAGTTCACCCCTCCACTTT. Translating gives CASSLDASSPLHF. The chain couples TRBV7-9 to TRBJ1-6; no definite D call. This CDR3 contains 13 residues. Germline-derived CDR1 and CDR2 are SEHNR and FQNEAQ (reference sequence). V shed 1 base and J shed 9 bases, with 7 bases lying between them.

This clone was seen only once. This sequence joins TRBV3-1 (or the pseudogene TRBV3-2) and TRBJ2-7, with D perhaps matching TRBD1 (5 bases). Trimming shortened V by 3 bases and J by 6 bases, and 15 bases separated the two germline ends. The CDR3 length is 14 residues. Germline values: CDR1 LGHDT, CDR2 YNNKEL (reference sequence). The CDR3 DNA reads TGTGCCAGCAGCCATACAGGAGTCCTTGGCGAGCAGTACTTC. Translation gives CASSHTGVLGEQYF.

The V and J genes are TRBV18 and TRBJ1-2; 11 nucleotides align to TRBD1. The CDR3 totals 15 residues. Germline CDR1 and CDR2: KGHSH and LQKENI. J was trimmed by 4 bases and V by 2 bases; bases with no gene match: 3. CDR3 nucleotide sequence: TGTGCCAGCTCACCAGGGACAGGGGGTAGCTATGGCTACACCTTC. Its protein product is CASSPGTGGSYGYTF.

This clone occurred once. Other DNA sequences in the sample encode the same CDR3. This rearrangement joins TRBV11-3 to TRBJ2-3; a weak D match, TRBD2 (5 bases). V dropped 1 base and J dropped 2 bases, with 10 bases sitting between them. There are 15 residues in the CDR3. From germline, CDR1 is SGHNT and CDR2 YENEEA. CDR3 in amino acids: CASSLGLASTDTQYF. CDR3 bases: TGTGCCAGCAGCTTAGGCCTAGCTTCCACAGATACGCAGTATTTT. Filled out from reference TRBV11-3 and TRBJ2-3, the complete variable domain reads EAGVVQSPRYKIIEKKQPVAFWCNPISGHNTLYWYLQNLGQGPELLIRYENEEAVDDSQLPKDRFSAERLKGVDSTLKIQPAELGDSAVYLCASSLGLASTDTQYFGPGTRLTVL.

CDR3 sequence: CASSQDLSGGPGRETQYF. In nucleotides, the CDR3 is TGTGCCAGCAGCCAAGATTTGAGCGGAGGTCCCGGGAGGGAGACCCAGTACTTC. The V gene is TRBV4-2, the J gene TRBJ2-5; TRBD2 matches 7 bases. CDR3 size: 18 residues. Germline CDR1 reads LGHNA; CDR2 reads YNFKEQ. Trimming cost V 0 bases and J 5 bases; bases outside gene matches: 15.

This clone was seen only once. The CDR3 spells CASSYIAGGTYEQYF. The CDR3 region has the DNA TGCGCCAGCAGCTATATAGCGGGGGGGACCTACGAGCAGTACTTC. V and J are TRBV5-1 and TRBJ2-7; the match to TRBD2 covers 11 bases. The CDR3 is 15 residues long. CDR1 and CDR2 (germline): SGHRS, YFSETQ. V gave up 3 bases and J gave up 2 bases; unmatched junction bases: 4.

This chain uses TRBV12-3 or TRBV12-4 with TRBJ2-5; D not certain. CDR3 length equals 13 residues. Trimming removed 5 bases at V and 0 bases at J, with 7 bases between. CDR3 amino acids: CASSDRNQETQYF. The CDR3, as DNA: TGTGCCAGCAGTGATAGAAACCAAGAGACCCAGTACTTC.

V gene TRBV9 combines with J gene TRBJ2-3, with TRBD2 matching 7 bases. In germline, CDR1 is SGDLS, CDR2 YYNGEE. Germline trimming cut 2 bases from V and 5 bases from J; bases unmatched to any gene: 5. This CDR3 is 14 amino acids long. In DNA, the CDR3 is TGTGCCAGCAGCGTCGGGACTAAACGAGATACGCAGTATTTT. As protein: CASSVGTKRDTQYF.

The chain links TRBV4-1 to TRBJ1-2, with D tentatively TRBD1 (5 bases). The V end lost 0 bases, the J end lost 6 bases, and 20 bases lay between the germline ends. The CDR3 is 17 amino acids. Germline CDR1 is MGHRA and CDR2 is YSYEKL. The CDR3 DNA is TGCGCCAGCAGCCAAGATCGGGGGATTGTTAGGGTAGATGGCTACACCTTC. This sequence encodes CASSQDRGIVRVDGYTF.

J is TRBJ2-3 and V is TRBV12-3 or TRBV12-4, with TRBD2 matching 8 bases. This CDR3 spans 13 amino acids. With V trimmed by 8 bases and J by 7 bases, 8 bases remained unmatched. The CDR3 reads CASVGGGFNTQYF. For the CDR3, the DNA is TGTGCCAGCGTCGGGGGGGGCTTTAATACGCAGTATTTT.

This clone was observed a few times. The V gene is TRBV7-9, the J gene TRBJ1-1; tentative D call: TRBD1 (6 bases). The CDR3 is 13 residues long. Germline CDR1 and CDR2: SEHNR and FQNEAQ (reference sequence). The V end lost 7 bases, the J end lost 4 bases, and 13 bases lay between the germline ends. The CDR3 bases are TGTGCCAGCATGAGGGGGTCCGGCACTGAAGCTTTCTTT. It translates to CASMRGSGTEAFF.

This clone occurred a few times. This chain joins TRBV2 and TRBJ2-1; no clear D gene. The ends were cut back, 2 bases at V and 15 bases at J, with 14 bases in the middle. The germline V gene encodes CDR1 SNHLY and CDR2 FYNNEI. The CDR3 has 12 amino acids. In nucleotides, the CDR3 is TGTGCCAGCAGTGAATCGTGGAGTCGGCCGTTCTTC. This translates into CASSESWSRPFF.

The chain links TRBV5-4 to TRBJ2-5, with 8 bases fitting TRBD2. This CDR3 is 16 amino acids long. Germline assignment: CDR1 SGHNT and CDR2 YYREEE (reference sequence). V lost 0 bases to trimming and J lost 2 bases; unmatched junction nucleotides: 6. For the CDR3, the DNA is TGTGCCAGCAGCTTGGGCGGGGGGCCTCGGCAAGAGACCCAGTACTTC. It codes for CASSLGGGPRQETQYF.

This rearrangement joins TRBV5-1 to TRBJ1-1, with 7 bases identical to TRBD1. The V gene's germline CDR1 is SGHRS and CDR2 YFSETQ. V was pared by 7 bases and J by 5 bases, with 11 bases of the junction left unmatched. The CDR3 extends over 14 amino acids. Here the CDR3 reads CASALDRFYTEAFF. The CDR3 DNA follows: TGCGCCAGCGCCCTGGACAGGTTTTATACTGAAGCTTTCTTT.

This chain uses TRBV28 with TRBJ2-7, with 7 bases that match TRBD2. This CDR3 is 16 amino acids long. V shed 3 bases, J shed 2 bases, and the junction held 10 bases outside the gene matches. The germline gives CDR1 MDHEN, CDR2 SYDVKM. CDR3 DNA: TGTGCCAGCAGTTTGACGGGGACTACTTTACCCTACGAGCAGTACTTC. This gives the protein CASSLTGTTLPYEQYF.

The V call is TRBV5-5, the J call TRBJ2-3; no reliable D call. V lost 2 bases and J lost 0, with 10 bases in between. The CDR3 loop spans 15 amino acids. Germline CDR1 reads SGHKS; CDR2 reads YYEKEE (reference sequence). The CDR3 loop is CASSLRPGSTDTQYF. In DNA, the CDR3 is TGTGCCAGCAGCTTAAGGCCAGGCAGCACAGATACGCAGTATTTT. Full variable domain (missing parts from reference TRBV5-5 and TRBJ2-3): DAGVTQSPTHLIKTRGQQVTLRCSPISGHKSVSWYQQVLGQGPQFIFQYYEKEERGRGNFPDRFSARQFPNYSSELNVNALLLGDSALYLCASSLRPGSTDTQYFGPGTRLTVL.

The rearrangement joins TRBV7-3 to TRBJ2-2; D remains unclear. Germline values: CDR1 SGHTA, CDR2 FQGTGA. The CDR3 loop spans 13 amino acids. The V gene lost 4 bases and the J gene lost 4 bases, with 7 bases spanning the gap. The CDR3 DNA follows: TGTGCCAGCAGCTCAGCGAGCACCGGGGAGCTGTTTTTT. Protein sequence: CASSSASTGELFF.

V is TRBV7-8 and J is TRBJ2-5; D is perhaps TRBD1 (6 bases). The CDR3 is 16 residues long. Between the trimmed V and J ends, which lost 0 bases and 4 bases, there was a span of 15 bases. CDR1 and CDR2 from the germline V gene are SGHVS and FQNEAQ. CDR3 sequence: CASSLAQGGRGETQYF. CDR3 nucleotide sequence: TGTGCCAGCAGCTTAGCGCAAGGTGGCAGGGGAGAGACCCAGTACTTC. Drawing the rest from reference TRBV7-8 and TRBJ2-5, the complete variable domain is GAGVSQSPRYKVAKRGQDVALRCDPISGHVSLFWYQQALGQGPEFLTYFQNEAQLDKSGLPSDRFFAERPEGSVSTLKIQRTQQEDSAVYLCASSLAQGGRGETQYFGPGTRLLVL.

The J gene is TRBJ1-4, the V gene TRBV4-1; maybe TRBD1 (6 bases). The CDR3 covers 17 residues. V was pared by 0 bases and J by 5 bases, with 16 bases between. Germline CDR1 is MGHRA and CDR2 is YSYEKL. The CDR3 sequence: CASSQDWAGVGNEKLFF. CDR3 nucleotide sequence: TGCGCCAGCAGCCAAGATTGGGCAGGGGTCGGAAATGAAAAACTGTTTTTT.

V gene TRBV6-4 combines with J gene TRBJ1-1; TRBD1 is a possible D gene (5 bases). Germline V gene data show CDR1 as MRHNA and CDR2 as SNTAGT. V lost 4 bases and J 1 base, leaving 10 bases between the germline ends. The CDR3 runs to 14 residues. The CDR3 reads CASSAGGANTEAFF. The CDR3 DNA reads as TGTGCCAGCAGTGCGGGGGGAGCGAACACTGAAGCTTTCTTT.

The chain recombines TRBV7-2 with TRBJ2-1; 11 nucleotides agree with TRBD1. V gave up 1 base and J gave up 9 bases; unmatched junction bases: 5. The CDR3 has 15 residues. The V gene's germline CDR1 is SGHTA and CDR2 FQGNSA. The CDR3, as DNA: TGTGCCAGCAGCTTAGGGACAGGGGGCAGGGTTGAGCAGTTCTTC. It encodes CASSLGTGGRVEQFF.

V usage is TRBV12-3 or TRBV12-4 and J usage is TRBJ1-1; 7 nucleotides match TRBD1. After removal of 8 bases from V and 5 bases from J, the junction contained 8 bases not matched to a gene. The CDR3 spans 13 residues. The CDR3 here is CASAKGASTEAFF. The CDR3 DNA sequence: TGTGCCAGCGCAAAGGGGGCGAGTACTGAAGCTTTCTTT.

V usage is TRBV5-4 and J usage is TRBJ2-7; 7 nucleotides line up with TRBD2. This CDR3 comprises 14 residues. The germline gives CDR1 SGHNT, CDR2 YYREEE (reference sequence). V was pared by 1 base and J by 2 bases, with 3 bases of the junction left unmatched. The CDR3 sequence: CASSLKRDTYEQYF. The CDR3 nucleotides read TGTGCCAGCAGCTTGAAGCGGGATACCTACGAGCAGTACTTC.

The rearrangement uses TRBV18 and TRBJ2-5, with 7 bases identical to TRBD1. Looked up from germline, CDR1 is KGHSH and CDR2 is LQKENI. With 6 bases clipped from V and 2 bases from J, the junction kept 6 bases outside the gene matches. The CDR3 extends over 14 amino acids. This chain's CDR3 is CASSERGQQETQYF. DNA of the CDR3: TGTGCCAGCTCGGAGAGGGGACAGCAAGAGACCCAGTACTTC.

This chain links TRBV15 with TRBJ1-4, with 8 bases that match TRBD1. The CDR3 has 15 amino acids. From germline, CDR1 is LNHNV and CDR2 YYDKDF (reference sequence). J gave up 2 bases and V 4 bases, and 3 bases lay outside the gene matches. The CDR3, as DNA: TGTGCCACCAGCATAAGACAGGGGACTAATGAAAAACTGTTTTTT. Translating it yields CATSIRQGTNEKLFF.